One and the same sample provided the 20 T cell receptor beta chains below, sequenced in a study of CD8 T cells in Susac syndrome. It was with random hexamers that 0.5 to 1 ug RNA was reverse transcribed. MiXCR, applied by TCRdb to the immunoSEQ multiplex PCR reads, yields one record per CDR3 protein. Found here are about 300,000 distinct CDR3 sequences, around 90% of them singletons; the top ten hold 0.065%. Sequenced sample: CD4+ T cells from PBMCs. The origin of the receptors is a human donor with multiple sclerosis.

This chain joins TRBV19 and TRBJ2-7, with D perhaps matching TRBD1 (5 bases). The V end was cut by 6 bases, the J end by 4 bases, with 19 bases between. The CDR3 totals 15 residues. The germline V gene has CDR1 LNHDA and CDR2 SQIVND (reference sequence). The DNA for the CDR3 is TGTGCCAGTAGATTAAGGGGTGCCCTAGAGTACGAGCAGTACTTC. As protein: CASRLRGALEYEQYF.

Of note for this clonotype: A junction end diverges from the germline sequence, so it may reflect a read error. CDR3 sequence (DNA): TGTGCAGCAATGGGCCGGGAGACCCGGTACTTC. Protein: CAAMGRETRYF. The chain links TRBV6-1 to TRBJ2-5; perhaps TRBD2 as D (6 bases). From germline, CDR1 is MNHNS and CDR2 SASEGT. This CDR3 comprises 11 residues.

V is TRBV12-3 or TRBV12-4 and J is TRBJ2-5, with 10 positions matching TRBD1. CDR3 size: 14 residues. Trimming cost V 6 bases and J 4 bases; bases outside gene matches: 5. CDR3 amino acids: CASRVGTGVETQYF. The CDR3 DNA reads TGTGCCAGCAGAGTTGGGACAGGGGTAGAGACCCAGTACTTC.

The chain joins TRBV28 to TRBJ2-5, with TRBD1 matching 9 bases. The trim removed 5 bases at V and 4 bases at J, leaving 8 bases unmatched. The germline V gene has CDR1 MDHEN and CDR2 SYDVKM. CDR3 length equals 15 residues. In DNA, the CDR3 is TGTGCCAGCAGTGGACAGGGGTACGGTCGAGAGACCCAGTACTTC. Its protein is CASSGQGYGRETQYF.

This clonotype appeared a single time. The chain joins TRBV20-1 to TRBJ2-1, with 9 bases identical to TRBD2. The CDR3 is 14 amino acids. The V and J ends lost 3 bases and 7 bases, in that order; junction bases with no gene match: 7. Looked up from germline, CDR1 is DFQATT and CDR2 is SNEGSKA (reference sequence). Here the CDR3 reads CSARAASGANEQFF. CDR3 sequence (DNA): TGCAGTGCTAGGGCGGCTAGCGGGGCTAATGAGCAGTTCTTC.

The chain combines TRBV15 with TRBJ2-6, with D hard to call. CDR1 LNHNV and CDR2 YYDKDF come from the germline V gene (reference sequence). The CDR3 runs to 16 residues. With 3 bases removed from V and 1 base from J, the gap between germline ends came to 10 bases. As DNA, the CDR3 is TGTGCCACCAGCAGGACGGGTTCGTCTGGGGCCAACGTCCTGACTTTC. This translates into CATSRTGSSGANVLTF.

CDR3 sequence: CASSQLNGVGTDTQYF. In DNA form, the CDR3 reads TGCGCCAGCAGCCAACTAAATGGAGTTGGCACAGATACGCAGTATTTT. The chain employs TRBV4-3 and TRBJ2-3, with D hard to call. This CDR3 region has 16 residues. Germline V gives CDR1 LGHNA, CDR2 YSLEER. Trimming took off 2 bases at V and 1 base at J, with 13 bases between the two ends.

This rearrangement joins TRBV7-8 to TRBJ2-1, with D unclear. Germline CDR1 SGHVS, CDR2 FQNEAQ. The CDR3 runs to 15 residues. Trimming removed 1 base from V and 3 bases from J, with 10 bases in between. CDR3 DNA sequence: TGTGCCAGCAGCTTAGAGTCCCAGGACTACAATGAGCAGTTCTTC. Protein sequence: CASSLESQDYNEQFF.

This chain connects TRBV12-3 or TRBV12-4 to TRBJ1-2; D might be TRBD1 (5 bases). The CDR3 sequence is 15 residues long. Trimming took off 2 bases at V and 2 bases at J, with 12 bases between the two ends. CDR3 DNA: TGTGCCAGCAGTTTAATTGGGACGGCCAACTATGGCTACACCTTC. It specifies CASSLIGTANYGYTF.

This sequence joins TRBV7-2 and TRBJ2-7, with 9 bases aligning to TRBD2. The J segment lost 4 bases and the V segment lost 1 base, leaving 2 bases of the junction unmatched. The CDR3 consists of 14 residues. Germline CDR1 reads SGHTA; CDR2 reads FQGNSA. CDR3 sequence: CASSLGLAEYEQYF. In DNA form, the CDR3 reads TGTGCCAGCAGCTTAGGACTAGCGGAGTACGAGCAGTACTTC.

This chain links TRBV19 with TRBJ2-1; D not certain. Deletions cut 3 bases from V and 0 bases from J, with 3 bases between. The CDR3 consists of 13 residues. The germline gives CDR1 LNHDA, CDR2 SQIVND (reference sequence). The CDR3 nucleotides read TGTGCCAGTAGTATCAGCTCCTACAATGAGCAGTTCTTC. This codes for CASSISSYNEQFF.

V and J are TRBV2 and TRBJ2-1; 9 bases are a match to TRBD2. Germline V lookup: CDR1 SNHLY, CDR2 FYNNEI. This CDR3 comprises 15 residues. V gave up 7 bases and J gave up 9 bases; unmatched junction bases: 13. The CDR3 nucleotides are TGTGCCAGCACTCTACTCGAGCGGGGGGTTAGTGAGCAGTTCTTC. It codes for CASTLLERGVSEQFF.

The rearrangement joins TRBV20-1 to TRBJ1-3, with D perhaps TRBD1 (5 bases). The V end lost 0 bases, the J end lost 0 bases, and 6 bases lay between the germline ends. Germline CDR1 DFQATT, CDR2 SNEGSKA (reference sequence). The CDR3 contains 14 residues. The CDR3 region is CSARDTGSGNTIYF. The CDR3 DNA reads as TGCAGTGCTAGAGATACAGGCTCTGGAAACACCATATATTTT.

The chain couples TRBV18 to TRBJ1-2, with 8 bases lining up with TRBD1. The CDR3 is 16 amino acids. Germline assignment: CDR1 KGHSH and CDR2 LQKENI. V shed 6 bases, J shed 4 bases, and the junction held 13 bases outside the gene matches. CDR3 protein: CASSPARQGSVYGYTF. In DNA form, the CDR3 reads TGTGCCAGCTCGCCTGCCCGACAGGGGTCGGTCTATGGCTACACCTTC. The full variable domain, in which reference TRBV18 and TRBJ1-2 provide the parts outside the CDR3, is NAGVMQNPRHLVRRRGQEARLRCSPMKGHSHVYWYRQLPEEGLKFMVYLQKENIIDESGMPKERFSAEFPKEGPSILRIQQVVRGDSAAYFCASSPARQGSVYGYTFGSGTRLTVV.

The rearrangement joins TRBV4-2 to TRBJ1-3; D not resolved. The germline CDR1 and CDR2 sequences are LGHNA and YNFKEQ. V lost 1 base and J lost 1, with 8 bases in between. This CDR3 region has 15 residues. The CDR3 bases are TGTGCCAGCAGCCAAGTCTCTAGGTCTGGAAACACCATATATTTT. Translating it yields CASSQVSRSGNTIYF.

This clonotype was recorded once. This chain uses TRBV5-1 with TRBJ2-2, with 11 bases matching TRBD2. The germline gives CDR1 SGHRS, CDR2 YFSETQ. The CDR3 runs to 19 residues. V lost 0 bases and J lost 0; bases outside the gene matches: 7. The CDR3 DNA sequence: TGCGCCAGCAGCTTGGATGTGGGACTAGCGGAGACGAACACCGGGGAGCTGTTTTTT. Protein sequence: CASSLDVGLAETNTGELFF.

The chain is built from TRBV30 and TRBJ2-1; 9 nucleotides match TRBD2. The CDR3 runs 14 residues. The germline V gene encodes CDR1 GTSNPN and CDR2 SVGIG (reference sequence). V was pared by 1 base and J by 8 bases, with 6 bases of the junction left unmatched. CDR3 coding DNA: TGTGCCTGGAGTGGAGGCGGGGGGGCCCATGAGCAGTTCTTC. It encodes CAWSGGGGAHEQFF.

CDR3 sequence (DNA): TGTGCCAGCAGTTTATCCTCGGGGCGGATGAATTCACCCCTCCACTTT. It yields the protein CASSLSSGRMNSPLHF. The chain couples TRBV27 to TRBJ1-6; perhaps TRBD1 as D (5 bases). From germline, CDR1 is MNHEY and CDR2 SMNVEV (reference sequence). Trimming pared 0 bases from V and 7 bases from J, leaving 13 bases between. This CDR3 contains 16 residues.

This clonotype showed up just once. The rearrangement links TRBV6-5 to TRBJ2-7; 10 nucleotides agree with TRBD1. The CDR3 covers 17 residues. With 0 bases clipped from V and 9 bases from J, the junction kept 14 bases outside the gene matches. Germline assignment: CDR1 MNHEY and CDR2 SVGAGI. In DNA form, the CDR3 reads TGTGCCAGCAGTTACTCGAAGTTTAAGGACAGGGGGAACGGGCAGTACTTC. Amino acid sequence: CASSYSKFKDRGNGQYF.

The V and J genes are TRBV12-3 or TRBV12-4 and TRBJ2-1, with 10 bases that match TRBD2. Trimming cost V 5 bases and J 6 bases; bases outside gene matches: 19. The CDR3 contains 19 residues. The CDR3 coding sequence is TGTGCCAGCAGTCCTCTGGGGGGGAGCGGGAGGGTCGGTTCCAATGAGCAGTTCTTC. The encoded protein is CASSPLGGSGRVGSNEQFF.